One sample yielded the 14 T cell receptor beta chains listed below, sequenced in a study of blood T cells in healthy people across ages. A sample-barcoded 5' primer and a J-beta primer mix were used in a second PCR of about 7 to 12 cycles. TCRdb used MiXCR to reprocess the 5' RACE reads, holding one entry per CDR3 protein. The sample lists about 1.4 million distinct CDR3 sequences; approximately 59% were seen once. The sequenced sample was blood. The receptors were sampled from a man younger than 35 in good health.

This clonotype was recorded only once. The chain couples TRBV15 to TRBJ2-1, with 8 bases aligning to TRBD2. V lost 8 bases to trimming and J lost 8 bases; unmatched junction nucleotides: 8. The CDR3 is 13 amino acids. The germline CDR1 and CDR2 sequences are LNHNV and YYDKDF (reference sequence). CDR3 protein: CATHQREYDEQFF. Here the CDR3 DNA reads TGTGCCACCCACCAGCGGGAGTATGATGAGCAGTTCTTC.

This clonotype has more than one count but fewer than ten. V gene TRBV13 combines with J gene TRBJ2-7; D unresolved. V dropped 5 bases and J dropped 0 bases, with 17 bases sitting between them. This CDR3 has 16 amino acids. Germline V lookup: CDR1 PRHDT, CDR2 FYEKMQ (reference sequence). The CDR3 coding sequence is TGTGCCAGCAGCCTCGTAGAGACGGGTAGCTCCTACGAGCAGTACTTC. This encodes CASSLVETGSSYEQYF.

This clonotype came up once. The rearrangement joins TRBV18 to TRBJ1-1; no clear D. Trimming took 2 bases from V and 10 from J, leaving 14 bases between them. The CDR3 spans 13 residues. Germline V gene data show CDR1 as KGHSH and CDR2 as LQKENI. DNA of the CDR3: TGTGCCAGCTCACCAAGTCAGACGACTACAGCTTTCTTT. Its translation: CASSPSQTTTAFF.

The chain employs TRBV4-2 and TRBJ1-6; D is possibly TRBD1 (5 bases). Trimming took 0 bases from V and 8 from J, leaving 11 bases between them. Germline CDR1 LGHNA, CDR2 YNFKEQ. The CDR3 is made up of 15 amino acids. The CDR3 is CASSQDPRADSPLHF. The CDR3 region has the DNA TGTGCCAGCAGCCAAGATCCCAGGGCGGATTCACCCCTCCACTTT.

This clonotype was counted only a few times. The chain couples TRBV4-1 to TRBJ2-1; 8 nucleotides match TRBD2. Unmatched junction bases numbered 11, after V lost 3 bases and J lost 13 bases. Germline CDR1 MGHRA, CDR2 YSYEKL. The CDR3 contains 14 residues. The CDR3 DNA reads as TGCGCCAGCAGCCACGTGACTAGCGAGACCTTTCAGTTCTTC. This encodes CASSHVTSETFQFF.

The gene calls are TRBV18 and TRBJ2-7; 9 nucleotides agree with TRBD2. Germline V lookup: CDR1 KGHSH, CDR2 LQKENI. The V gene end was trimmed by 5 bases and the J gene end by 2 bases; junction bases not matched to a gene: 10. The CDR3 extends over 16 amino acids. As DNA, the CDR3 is TGTGCCAGCTCAAACCCTAGCGGGGTCAATCCCTACGAGCAGTACTTC. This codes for CASSNPSGVNPYEQYF.

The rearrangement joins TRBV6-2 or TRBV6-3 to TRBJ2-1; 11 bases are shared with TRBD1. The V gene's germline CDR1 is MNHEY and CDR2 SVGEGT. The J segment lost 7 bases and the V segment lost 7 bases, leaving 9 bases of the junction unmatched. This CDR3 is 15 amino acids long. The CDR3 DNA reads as TGTGCCAGCATCTCCCCCGGGACAGGGGGTAATGAGCAGTTCTTC. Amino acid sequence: CASISPGTGGNEQFF.

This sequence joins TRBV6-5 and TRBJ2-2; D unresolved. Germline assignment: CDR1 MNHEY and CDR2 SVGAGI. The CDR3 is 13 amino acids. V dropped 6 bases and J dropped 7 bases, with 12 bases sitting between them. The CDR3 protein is CASRASRLGELFF. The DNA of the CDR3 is TGTGCCAGCAGGGCCTCACGCCTCGGGGAGCTGTTTTTT.

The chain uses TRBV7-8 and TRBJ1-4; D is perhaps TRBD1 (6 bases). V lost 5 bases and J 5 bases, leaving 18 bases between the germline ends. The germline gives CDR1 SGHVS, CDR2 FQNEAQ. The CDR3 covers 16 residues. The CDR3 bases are TGTGCCAGCAGCCCACTACGGACAGTCCCGAATGAAAAACTGTTTTTT. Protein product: CASSPLRTVPNEKLFF.

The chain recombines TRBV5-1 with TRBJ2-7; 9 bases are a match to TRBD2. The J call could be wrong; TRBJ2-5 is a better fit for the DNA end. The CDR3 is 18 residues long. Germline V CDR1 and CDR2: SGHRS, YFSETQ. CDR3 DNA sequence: TGCGCCAGCAGCTTGGGCCTAGCGGGGTATTGGGAGAGAGAGACCCAGTACTTC. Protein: CASSLGLAGYWERETQYF.

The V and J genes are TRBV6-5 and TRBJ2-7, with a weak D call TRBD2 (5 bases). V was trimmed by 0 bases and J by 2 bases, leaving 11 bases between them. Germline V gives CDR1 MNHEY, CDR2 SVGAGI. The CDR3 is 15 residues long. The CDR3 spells CASSYSKSGTYEQYF. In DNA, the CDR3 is TGTGCCAGCAGTTACTCGAAGTCCGGGACCTACGAGCAGTACTTC.

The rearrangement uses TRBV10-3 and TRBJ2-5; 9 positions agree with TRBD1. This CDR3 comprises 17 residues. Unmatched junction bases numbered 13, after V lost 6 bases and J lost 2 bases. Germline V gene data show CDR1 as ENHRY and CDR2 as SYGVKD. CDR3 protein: CAISENTGGRGQETQYF. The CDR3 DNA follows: TGTGCCATCAGCGAGAATACAGGGGGCAGGGGTCAAGAGACCCAGTACTTC.

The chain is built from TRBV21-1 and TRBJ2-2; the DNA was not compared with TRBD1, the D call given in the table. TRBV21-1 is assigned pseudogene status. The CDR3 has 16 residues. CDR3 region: CASSKRRGENTGELFF. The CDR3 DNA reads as TGTGCCAGCAGCAAAAGGAGGGGGGAAAACACCGGGGAGCTGTTTTTT.

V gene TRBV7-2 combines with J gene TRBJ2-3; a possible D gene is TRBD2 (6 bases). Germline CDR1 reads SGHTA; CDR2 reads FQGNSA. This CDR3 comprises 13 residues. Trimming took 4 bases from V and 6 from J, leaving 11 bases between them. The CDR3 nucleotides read TGTGCCAGCAGCTGGAGGGATGGGGATACGCAGTATTTT. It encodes CASSWRDGDTQYF.